This T cell receptor beta chain was identified in a study of T-cell reconstitution after alpha-beta-depleted transplantation in children. Study-wide results and caveats: Where alpha-beta T cells came from about two months after transplant was reportedly several hundred expanded graft clones.

Unique molecular identifiers were incorporated when the TCRbeta library was constructed. From the PCR reads, TCRdb called clonotypes with MiXCR, one entry per CDR3 protein. The sample holds some 76,000 distinct CDR3 sequences, 11% seen once. This clonotype was observed at least ten times. Its antigen is unidentified. CDR3 size: 14 residues. Trimming cost V 2 bases and J 1 base, with 8 bases left between them. J is TRBJ1-1 and V is TRBV12-3 or TRBV12-4; a weak D match, TRBD1 (5 bases). The origin of this receptor is a boy between 10 and 17 years old with acute myeloid leukemia, due to receive a stem cell transplant. Sequencing used PBMCs, obtained before TCRalphabeta/CD19-depleted stem cell transplant. CDR3 sequence (DNA): TGTGCCAGCAGTTTATCCGACAGGAACACTGAAGCTTTCTTT. Its translation is CASSLSDRNTEAFF.